This TCR beta chain comes out of a study of shared clonotypes between healthy human individuals. Study-wide points: Sampling involved blood alone; tissue repertoires likely differ.

On this clone: Its specificity is not known.

The V end lost 0 bases, the J end lost 7 bases, and 13 bases lay between the germline ends. CDR1 is GTSNPN, CDR2 SVGIG, per germline (reference sequence). The CDR3 has 15 amino acids. Execution of the assay was at deep level. Produced via immunoSEQ multiplex PCR; TCRdb's table is partial and in-frame only. The sample lists more than 2 million clones, roughly 94% occurring once. The sequenced sample was naive CD4+ T cells sorted from blood. Subset indicated: CD45RA+ positively selected. This chain joins TRBV30 and TRBJ1-6; possible D gene TRBD1, 5 bases. The sequence was obtained from a man aged 18 to 29 in good health. In DNA, the CDR3 is TGTGCCTGGAGTGTTGACGGGACCAGGAATTCACCCCTCCACTTT. It codes for CAWSVDGTRNSPLHF.